A single sample gave rise to the 9 T cell receptor beta chains below, sequenced in a study of cytomegalovirus exposure and HLA in healthy donors. Clones were read by immunoSEQ multiplex PCR, and TCRdb kept only the in-frame ones, dropping some. This table holds under 200,000 clones, 86% found once. Specimen: PBMCs. The receptors were sampled from a woman in her 30s in good health and CMV-seronegative.

This CDR3 is CASSPSPGMNTGELFF. The CDR3 DNA follows: TGTGCCAGCAGCCCGAGTCCAGGGATGAACACCGGGGAGCTGTTTTTT. The chain carries TRBV7-8 and TRBJ2-2, with D perhaps TRBD1 (5 bases). The CDR3 has 16 amino acids. V gave up 5 bases and J gave up 1 base, with 14 bases separating them. Germline V gives CDR1 SGHVS, CDR2 FQNEAQ.

This clone was observed once. The chain combines TRBV27 with TRBJ2-7; TRBD1 agrees at 10 bases. This CDR3 spans 20 amino acids. V gave up 5 bases and J gave up 1 base; unmatched junction bases: 20. The germline CDR1 and CDR2 sequences are MNHEY and SMNVEV (reference sequence). The CDR3 sequence is CASSARRGTGVFFRSYEQYF. The CDR3 coding sequence is TGTGCCAGCAGTGCTCGTCGGGGGACAGGGGTCTTCTTTAGATCCTACGAGCAGTACTTC.

The chain links TRBV28 to TRBJ2-2; D might be TRBD2 (5 bases). The CDR3 consists of 16 residues. The germline V gene encodes CDR1 MDHEN and CDR2 SYDVKM. V gave up 8 bases and J gave up 1 base, with 17 bases separating them. CDR3 amino acids: CASALHAAGNTGELFF. The CDR3, as DNA: TGTGCCAGCGCCTTACATGCGGCGGGGAACACCGGGGAGCTGTTTTTT.

The chain recombines TRBV28 with TRBJ1-1; 10 bases are shared with TRBD1. With V trimmed by 5 bases and J by 7 bases, 16 bases remained unmatched. CDR1 is MDHEN and CDR2 is SYDVKM in the germline V gene. The CDR3 loop spans 17 amino acids. The CDR3 region has the DNA TGTGCCAGCAGTGCCCCGATCACCGGGACAGGGGAGGATGAAGCTTTCTTT. Translating it yields CASSAPITGTGEDEAFF.

The V gene is TRBV7-2, the J gene TRBJ2-7; 9 bases align to TRBD1. In germline, CDR1 is SGHTA, CDR2 FQGNSA. There are 14 residues in the CDR3. After removal of 6 bases from V and 1 base from J, the junction contained 4 bases not matched to a gene. The CDR3 is CASSPGTGSYEQYF. The CDR3 DNA is TGTGCCAGCAGTCCCGGGACAGGGTCCTACGAGCAGTACTTC. The whole variable domain, filled in from reference TRBV7-2 and TRBJ2-7, reads GAGVSQSPSNKVTEKGKDVELRCDPISGHTALYWYRQSLGQGLEFLIYFQGNSAPDKSGLPSDRFSAERTGGSVSTLTIQRTQQEDSAVYLCASSPGTGSYEQYFGPGTRLTVT.

V gene TRBV4-3 combines with J gene TRBJ2-7; TRBD1 agrees at 7 bases. Germline assignment: CDR1 LGHNA and CDR2 YSLEER. The CDR3 is 15 amino acids. V dropped 0 bases and J dropped 4; count of bases not matched to a gene: 6. CDR3 nucleotides: TGCGCCAGCAGCCAAGAAGGGGGCAGGGAATACGAGCAGTACTTC. It specifies CASSQEGGREYEQYF.

The chain recombines TRBV6-6 with TRBJ1-2; D is unclear. V was shortened by 5 bases and J by 4 bases, with 14 bases between the two germline ends. This CDR3 is 14 amino acids long. The germline CDR1 and CDR2 sequences are MNHNY and SVGAGI (reference sequence). The CDR3 protein is CASSTSRNSYGYTF. The DNA for the CDR3 is TGTGCCAGCAGTACCTCACGGAATAGCTATGGCTACACCTTC.

A single count supports this clone. The chain combines TRBV7-2 with TRBJ2-7; TRBD2 aligns across 7 bases. Germline assignment: CDR1 SGHTA and CDR2 FQGNSA. Losses at the gene ends were 5 bases for V and 2 bases for J; bases not matched to a gene: 9. This CDR3 region has 15 residues. The CDR3 nucleotides read TGTGCCAGCAGCCCAGGCGCAGGGACTACCTACGAGCAGTACTTC. This encodes CASSPGAGTTYEQYF.

This clone was seen more than once but under ten times. The chain recombines TRBV19 with TRBJ1-4; 8 bases align to TRBD1. CDR3 length equals 15 residues. CDR1 is LNHDA, CDR2 SQIVND, per germline (reference sequence). Trimming cost V 5 bases and J 3 bases; bases outside gene matches: 5. The CDR3: CASSSATGANEKLFF. The CDR3 coding sequence is TGTGCCAGTAGTTCGGCGACAGGGGCTAATGAAAAACTGTTTTTT.